This TCR beta chain was sequenced during a study of CD8+ T cells in alopecia areata. Extracted RNA was reverse transcribed into cDNA, the sequencing template. Assay used: immunoSEQ multiplex PCR; TCRdb lists only in-frame clones, some missing. The sample has about 200,000 clones; roughly 64% are singletons. As for treatment: oral pan-JAK inhibitor, 5-10 mg twice daily. Germline V gene data show CDR1 as SEHNR and CDR2 as FQNEAQ (reference sequence). The CDR3 is 15 residues long. The V end was cut by 5 bases, the J end by 5 bases, with 18 bases between. This clone was detected a few times. This chain uses TRBV7-9 with TRBJ2-5; D could derive from TRBD1 or TRBD2 (6 bases each). The origin of this receptor is a human donor with alopecia areata. This sample comprised CD4+ T cells sorted from blood, obtained at week 24, from a patient treated with tofacitinib. The DNA of the CDR3 is TGTGCCAGCAGCACAGGGAGGCGGATCAGGGAGACCCAGTACTTC. Protein sequence: CASSTGRRIRETQYF. Using reference TRBV7-9 and TRBJ2-5 for the parts outside the CDR3, the full variable domain is DTGVSQNPRHKITKRGQNVTFRCDPISEHNRLYWYRQTLGQGPEFLTYFQNEAQLEKSRLLSDRFSAERPKGSFSTLEIQRTEQGDSAMYLCASSTGRRIRETQYFGPGTRLLVL.